This TCR beta chain was recovered during a study of Graves' ophthalmopathy and Graves' hyperthyroidism. Study results and caveats: Sensitivity reached more than 70% and specificity about 73% when the model predicted ophthalmopathy progression.

This CDR3 is built from 16 residues. CDR1 and CDR2 (germline): MNHEY, SVGEGT. With 6 bases clipped from V and 7 bases from J, the junction kept 17 bases outside the gene matches. Aged 18 to 65, the patients with hyperthyroidism had under 2 months' duration and were newly diagnosed. PBMCs had their origin in fresh peripheral blood (10 ml). This clonotype was counted ten times or more. Antigen unknown. Amplifying from RNA transcripts, the study obtained TCR beta CDR3 regions. The workflow started with a first-round RT-PCR run with HTBI primers and then moved on to a second-round multiplex PCR. TCRdb reanalysed the multiplex PCR reads using MiXCR and keeps one entry per CDR3 protein. The table shows hundreds of thousands of distinct CDR3 sequences, with approximately 22% occurring only once.

The chain carries TRBV6-2 or TRBV6-3 and TRBJ1-1; the match to TRBD1 covers 7 bases. The sequencing input was peripheral blood. The receptor was derived from a woman younger than 30 with stable Graves' hyperthyroidism. Some clones in this sample may be carry-over from other donors' samples. CDR3 coding DNA: TGTGCCAGCAGCGATCCGGGGACAGAACTCGATCTTGAAGCTTTCTTT. Translation gives CASSDPGTELDLEAFF.